Reported below is one T cell receptor (beta chain). What it binds is not known. The table came from immunoSEQ multiplex PCR; TCRdb's copy has only in-frame clones and leaves some out. The repertoire includes about 50,000 clones, approximately 89% of them detected once, and about 6% sits in the top ten. V shed 0 bases and J 6 bases; nucleotides not matched to a gene: 3. Germline CDR1 MNHNY, CDR2 SVGAGI (reference sequence). The CDR3 is 16 residues long. These data originate in a study of OX40 agonist ivuxolimab in advanced cancers. In the study overall: Three patients got partial responses; one had hepatocellular carcinoma and two had cutaneous melanoma.

General observations from the study: Specificity for antigen went undetermined in the expanded peripheral T cells.

The material sequenced was CD4+ or CD8+ T cells sorted from blood, taken in a trial of the OX40 agonist ivuxolimab. The rearrangement joins TRBV6-6 to TRBJ2-3; TRBD2 aligns across 13 bases. The sequence was obtained from an adult with an advanced solid tumor such as melanoma, head and neck, liver or kidney cancer. CDR3 in amino acids: CASSYSGTSGVDTQYF. CDR3 DNA: TGTGCCAGCAGTTACTCGGGGACTAGCGGGGTGGATACGCAGTATTTT.